This TCR beta chain was recovered during a study of T cell responses to AZD1222 COVID-19 vaccine. This clone was counted a single time. Its specificity is not known. V lost 0 bases and J 1 base, leaving 7 bases between the germline ends. Germline V CDR1 and CDR2: MNHEY, SMNVEV (reference sequence). The CDR3 runs to 15 residues. General study findings and limits: Donors were mostly white British, more females; clonal diversity possibly underestimated. Samples come after the peak T cell response, not at day 14.

TCRdb keeps only in-frame clones here, not all; method: immunoSEQ multiplex PCR. The profile shows over 200,000 clones, roughly 94% of them singletons. The sequence derives from an adult who received the MenACWY meningococcal vaccine as a control. Sequenced here: peripheral blood, sampled 28 days after the second dose of the MenACWY control vaccine. The chain recombines TRBV27 with TRBJ1-5; no reliable D call. The CDR3 region is CASSLSGVSNQPQHF. The CDR3 DNA is TGTGCCAGCAGTTTATCCGGGGTCAGCAATCAGCCCCAGCATTTT.